One and the same sample provided the 13 T cell receptor beta chains below, sequenced in a study of Graves' ophthalmopathy and Graves' hyperthyroidism. Transcripts of RNA were the source for amplifying TCR beta CDR3 regions. Second-round multiplex PCR followed a first-round RT-PCR using HTBI primers. TCRdb itself ran the multiplex PCR reads through MiXCR, one entry per CDR3 protein. Of 350,000 to 400,000 distinct CDR3 sequences listed, roughly 15% are singletons. Sequenced input: peripheral blood. These receptors came from a woman aged 18-29 years with stable Graves' hyperthyroidism.

In its sample, this clonotype was seen many times. The chain carries TRBV5-1 and TRBJ2-7; possibly TRBD2 for D (5 bases). The CDR3 has 13 residues. Looked up from germline, CDR1 is SGHRS and CDR2 is YFSETQ. Trimming removed 5 bases from V and 0 bases from J, with 9 bases in between. CDR3 sequence: CASSTRDSYEQYF. In DNA form, the CDR3 reads TGCGCCAGCAGTACGAGGGACTCCTACGAGCAGTACTTC.

This clonotype was counted at least ten times. The chain joins TRBV7-3 to TRBJ2-2; D is uncertain. The length of the CDR3 is 16 residues. V was shortened by 2 bases and J by 2 bases, with 12 bases between the two germline ends. CDR1 is SGHTA, CDR2 FQGTGA, per germline. DNA of the CDR3: TGTGCCAGCAGCTTAGGACGAAAAATCAACACCGGGGAGCTGTTTTTT. Encoded protein: CASSLGRKINTGELFF.

The V and J genes are TRBV9 and TRBJ1-4; 9 positions agree with TRBD1. The CDR3 is 14 amino acids. The germline CDR1 and CDR2 sequences are SGDLS and YYNGEE. Trimming took 3 bases from V and 6 from J; bases not matched to a gene: 3. This CDR3 reads CASSAQGADEKLFF. CDR3 DNA: TGTGCCAGCAGCGCACAGGGGGCGGATGAAAAACTGTTTTTT. Supplemented by reference TRBV9 and TRBJ1-4, the full variable domain reads DSGVTQTPKHLITATGQRVTLRCSPRSGDLSVYWYQQSLDQGLQFLIQYYNGEERAKGNILERFSAQQFPDLHSELNLSSLELGDSALYFCASSAQGADEKLFFGSGTQLSVL.

This clonotype was recorded many times. J is TRBJ2-5 and V is TRBV7-6, with 10 bases lining up with TRBD1. The V gene's germline CDR1 is SGHVS and CDR2 FNYEAQ. The junction had 11 bases not matched to a gene; V was cut back by 8 bases and J by 5 bases. The CDR3 length is 15 residues. In DNA form, the CDR3 reads TGTGCCAGCTTCCTGGGGACAGGGGTGTCGGAGACCCAGTACTTC. Its protein product is CASFLGTGVSETQYF.

This clonotype occurred many times. The chain is built from TRBV11-2 and TRBJ2-5; D remains unclear. This CDR3 comprises 14 residues. Germline lookup yields CDR1 SGHAT and CDR2 FQNNGV. Trimming shortened V by 0 bases and J by 2 bases, and 7 bases separated the two germline ends. In DNA, the CDR3 is TGTGCCAGCAGCTTAGAGGTTACTCAAGAGACCCAGTACTTC. The encoded protein is CASSLEVTQETQYF.

As for this clonotype: This may stem from a read error, because a much larger clone lies one nucleotide away. The chain joins TRBV6-2 or TRBV6-3 to TRBJ2-7, with D hard to call. CDR3 length: 14 amino acids. Trimming stripped 3 bases from V and 3 bases from J, with 12 bases between. CDR1 and CDR2 (germline): MNHEY, SVGEGT. As DNA, the CDR3 is TGTGCCAGCAGTTATGCGCTGGGCCGCTACGAGCAGTACTTC. Its protein is CASSYALGRYEQYF.

This clonotype has ten or more counts. The gene calls are TRBV6-1 and TRBJ1-2; D is possibly TRBD1 (5 bases). Looked up from germline, CDR1 is MNHNS and CDR2 is SASEGT. This CDR3 is 15 amino acids long. Deletions cut 1 base from V and 0 bases from J, with 9 bases between. CDR3 sequence (DNA): TGTGCCAGCAGTGAAGGACAGATTCCTAACTATGGCTACACCTTC. Amino acid sequence: CASSEGQIPNYGYTF.

This clonotype was seen at least ten times. The chain employs TRBV19 and TRBJ1-2, with a possible D match to TRBD1 (5 bases). The CDR3 covers 15 residues. Germline CDR1 and CDR2: LNHDA and SQIVND (reference sequence). Trimming pared 6 bases from V and 3 bases from J, leaving 17 bases between. CDR3 residues: CASSALGTADYGYTF. The CDR3 DNA reads as TGTGCCAGTAGCGCTCTAGGGACGGCGGACTATGGCTACACCTTC.

This clonotype was detected a few times. A much larger clone differs by one base, so this may be a read error. The V call is TRBV7-2, the J call TRBJ2-5; a possible D gene is TRBD2 (5 bases). This CDR3 region has 14 residues. The germline V gene encodes CDR1 SGHTA and CDR2 FQGNSA. Written as DNA, the CDR3 is TGTGCCAGCAGCTCGGAACTCGGGGAAGAGACCAAGTACTTC. Translation: CASSSELGEETKYF.

This clonotype was picked up one time. The chain has TRBV10-3 and TRBJ2-7; tentatively, D is TRBD1 or TRBD2 (5 bases each). Germline CDR1 is ENHRY and CDR2 is SYGVKD. V dropped 4 bases and J dropped 0 bases, with 13 bases sitting between them. The CDR3 runs to 15 residues. The CDR3 DNA is TGTGCCATCAGTGGAGGGTGGGGGAGCTCCTACGAGCAGTACTTC. Translated, it gives CAISGGWGSSYEQYF.

This clonotype was seen repeatedly, ten times or more. A junction boundary mismatches the germline segment, possibly from a read error. The rearrangement links TRBV4-3 to TRBJ2-5, with a possible D match to TRBD2 (6 bases). Per the germline V gene, CDR1 is LGHNA and CDR2 is YSLEER. There are 11 residues in the CDR3. The CDR3: CASSRDLASRF. Here the CDR3 DNA reads TGCGCCAGCAGCCGGGACTTAGCGAGTCGCTTC.

The V gene is TRBV5-1, the J gene TRBJ2-5; TRBD1 or TRBD2 may be the D gene (6 bases each). The V end lost 1 base, the J end lost 6 bases, and 13 bases lay between the germline ends. CDR1 SGHRS and CDR2 YFSETQ come from the germline V gene. There are 14 residues in the CDR3. CDR3 loop: CASSLPGAEKTQYF. CDR3 DNA sequence: TGCGCCAGCAGCTTGCCGGGGGCGGAAAAGACCCAGTACTTC.

This clonotype was detected ten times or more. CDR3 protein: CASSPQTQSNTEAFF. CDR3 DNA: TGTGCCAGCTCACCACAGACGCAGTCGAACACTGAAGCTTTCTTT. The chain employs TRBV18 and TRBJ1-1; the D is unclear. Germline V CDR1 and CDR2: KGHSH, LQKENI. The CDR3 has 15 amino acids. V was pared by 1 base and J by 1 base, with 10 bases between.